This TCR beta chain was recorded in a study of OX40 agonist ivuxolimab in advanced cancers. Study-level background: The costimulatory receptor OX40 (CD134) was targeted by ivuxolimab, a fully human IgG2 agonistic monoclonal antibody. Intravenous ivuxolimab was administered to patients every 2 weeks at six dose levels: 0.01, 0.1, 0.3, 1.5, 3 and 10 mg/kg. Of the roughly 52 dose-escalation patients, hepatocellular carcinoma was present in roughly 19, melanoma in roughly 15, renal cell carcinoma in 9 and head and neck cancer in 9. A male proportion of 75% to 85% and a mean age of approximately 62 years, ranging from roughly 20 to 80, were recorded for the dose-escalation cohort. Prior anti-PD-1, anti-PD-L1 or anti-CTLA-4 therapy was permitted, and checkpoint inhibitors had been received by less than 45% of dose-escalation patients. Partial responses occurred in three dose-escalation patients, of whom one had hepatocellular carcinoma and two had cutaneous melanoma. Peripheral TCRbeta sequencing aimed to test whether ivuxolimab altered TCR sequence diversity and caused clonal T-cell expansion. The monotherapy dose-escalation portion (N ≈ 50 patients) of the phase I ivuxolimab trial is reported in the paper.

This clone was recorded once. Its binding antigen is unknown. No much larger clone exists at a distance of one base, and base qualities are not known. Study-wide conclusions, independent of this receptor: At doses of 0.1 to 3.0 mg/kg, clonal expansion of both CD4+ and CD8+ blood T cells was observed from baseline to week 6. Low levels of normalized T-cell clonal expansion were also seen in some patients who did not respond. In partial responders in the 0.1-3.0 mg/kg groups, normalized peripheral clonal expansion was found to be among the lowest, especially among CD8+ T cells. After ivuxolimab, CD8+ T cells had more expanded clones than CD4+ T cells on average. Antigen specificity was not determined for the clonally expanded peripheral T cells.

Cut back by 3 bases and 3 bases, the V and J ends lie 3 bases apart. The CDR3 covers 12 residues, taking in both the cysteine and the phenylalanine. Of the read, only the CDR3 DNA is kept; its 36 bases are in frame from base 1. The germline V gene gives CDR1 as SGHDT and CDR2 as YYEEEE. The trial excluded patients who had a history of autoimmune disease or were on systemic immunosuppression. Peripheral blood for TCR sequencing was collected from all dose cohorts at baseline, on cycle 4 day 1, and on cycle 7 day 1. Samples were obtained from an open-label, multicenter, first-in-human phase I dose-escalation trial of ivuxolimab. The trial enrolled adults with locally advanced or metastatic head and neck squamous cell, hepatocellular, melanoma or renal cell carcinoma. Before TCR sequencing, CD4+ T cells and CD8+ T cells from peripheral blood were sorted into separate populations. Genomic DNA was isolated from the sorted cells so that the TCRbeta CDR3 region could be sequenced. TCRbeta CDR3 regions were sequenced using the immunoSEQ Assay. What TCRdb holds here is the immuneACCESS table cut down to in-frame rearrangements. Part of the clones is not present; checked against another copy, under half of the missing clones reflect an unresolved V gene, and the others are unexplained. In this sample the table shows around 40,000 clones, 75% to 90% of which occur a single time. The ten biggest clones cover around 0.56% of the sample.

The chain is made from TRBV5-6 and TRBJ2-2; the D gene identity is not certain. The source was CD4+ or CD8+ T cells sorted from blood, collected in a trial of the OX40 agonist ivuxolimab. The TCR comes from an adult with an advanced solid tumor such as melanoma, head and neck, liver or kidney cancer. The CDR3 protein: CASSYDTGELFF. The nucleotide sequence is given as TGTGCCAGCAGCTACGACACCGGGGAGCTGTTTTTT.